This T cell receptor beta chain is from a study of T cell responses to AZD1222 COVID-19 vaccine. Regarding the study as a whole: Close to half of all spike-specific TCRs reportedly target regions of the variants that are unmutated. With two AZD1222 doses given, Spike-specific TCR breadth and depth both rose.

This clone was counted only a few times. Its antigen is still unknown. Clones were read by immunoSEQ multiplex PCR, and TCRdb kept only the in-frame ones, dropping some. Among around 89,000 clones listed, approximately 84% were seen once. Germline values: CDR1 ENHRY, CDR2 SYGVKD. Germline trimming cut 6 bases from V and 0 bases from J; bases unmatched to any gene: 5. The CDR3 length is 14 residues. V is TRBV10-3 and J is TRBJ2-7; 7 bases are shared with TRBD2. The origin of this receptor is an adult in good health. Sequencing used peripheral blood, obtained on day 0 of AZD1222 vaccination. The CDR3 DNA sequence: TGTGCCATCAGCCGTGGCGGGAGCTCCTACGAGCAGTACTTC. This encodes CAISRGGSSYEQYF.